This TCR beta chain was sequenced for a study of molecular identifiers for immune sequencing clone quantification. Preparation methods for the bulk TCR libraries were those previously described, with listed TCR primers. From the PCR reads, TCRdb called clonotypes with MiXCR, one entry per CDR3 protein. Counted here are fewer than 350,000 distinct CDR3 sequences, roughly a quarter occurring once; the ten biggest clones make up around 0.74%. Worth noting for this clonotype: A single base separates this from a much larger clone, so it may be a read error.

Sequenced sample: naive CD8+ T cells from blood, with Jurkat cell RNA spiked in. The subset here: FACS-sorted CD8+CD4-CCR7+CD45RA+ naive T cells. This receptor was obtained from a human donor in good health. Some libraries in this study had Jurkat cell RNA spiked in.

In DNA, the CDR3 is TGTGCCAGCAGCTTATGTCTTACTCCCGGGGAGCTGTTTTTT. Its translation: CASSLCLTPGELFF. The rearrangement links TRBV7-9 to TRBJ2-2; D unclear. In germline, CDR1 is SEHNR, CDR2 FQNEAQ (reference sequence). The CDR3 runs 14 residues. V dropped 2 bases and J dropped 6 bases, with 10 bases sitting between them.